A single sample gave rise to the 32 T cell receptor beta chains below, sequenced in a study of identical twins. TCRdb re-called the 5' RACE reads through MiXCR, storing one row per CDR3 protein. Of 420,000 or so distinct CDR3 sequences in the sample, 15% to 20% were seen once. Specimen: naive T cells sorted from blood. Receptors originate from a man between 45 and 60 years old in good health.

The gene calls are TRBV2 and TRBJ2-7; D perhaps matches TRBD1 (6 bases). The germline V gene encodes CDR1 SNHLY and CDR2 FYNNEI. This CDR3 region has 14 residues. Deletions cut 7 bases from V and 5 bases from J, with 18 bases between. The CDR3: CASTLGTGSNEQYF. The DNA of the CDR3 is TGTGCCAGCACATTAGGTACAGGGTCGAACGAGCAGTACTTC. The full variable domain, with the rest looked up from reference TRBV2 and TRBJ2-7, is EPEVTQTPSHQVTQMGQEVILRCVPISNHLYFYWYRQILGQKVEFLVSFYNNEISEKSEIFDDQFSVERPDGSNFTLKIRSTKLEDSAMYFCASTLGTGSNEQYFGPGTRLTVT.

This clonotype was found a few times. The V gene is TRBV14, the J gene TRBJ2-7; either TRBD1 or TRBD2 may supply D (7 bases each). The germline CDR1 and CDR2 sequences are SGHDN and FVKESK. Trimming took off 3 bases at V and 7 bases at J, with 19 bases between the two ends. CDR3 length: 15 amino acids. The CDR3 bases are TGTGCCAGCAGCCATCAGGGGGGGACCACTGGGGAGCAGTACTTC. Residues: CASSHQGGTTGEQYF.

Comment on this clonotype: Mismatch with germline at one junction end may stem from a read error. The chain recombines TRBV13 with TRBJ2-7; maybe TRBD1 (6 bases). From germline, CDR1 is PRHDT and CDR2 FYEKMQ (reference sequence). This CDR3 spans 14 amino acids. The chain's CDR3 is CASSPHRVAGERYF. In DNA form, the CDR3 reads TGTGCCAGCAGCCCACACAGGGTGGCTGGCGAGCGGTACTTC.

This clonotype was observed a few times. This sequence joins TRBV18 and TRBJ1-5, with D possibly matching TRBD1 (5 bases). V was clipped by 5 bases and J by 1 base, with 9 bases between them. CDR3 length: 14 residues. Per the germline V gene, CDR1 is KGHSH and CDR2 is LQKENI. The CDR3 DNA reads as TGTGCCAGCTCAGGGGACCCAAGCAATCAGCCCCAGCATTTT. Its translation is CASSGDPSNQPQHF.

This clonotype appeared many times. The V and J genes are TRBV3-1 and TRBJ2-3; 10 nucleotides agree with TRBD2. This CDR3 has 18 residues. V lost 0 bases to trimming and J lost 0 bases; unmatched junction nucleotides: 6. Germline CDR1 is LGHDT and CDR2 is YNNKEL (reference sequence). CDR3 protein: CASSQDKVAGGSTDTQYF. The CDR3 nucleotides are TGTGCCAGCAGCCAAGATAAGGTAGCGGGGGGTAGCACAGATACGCAGTATTTT.

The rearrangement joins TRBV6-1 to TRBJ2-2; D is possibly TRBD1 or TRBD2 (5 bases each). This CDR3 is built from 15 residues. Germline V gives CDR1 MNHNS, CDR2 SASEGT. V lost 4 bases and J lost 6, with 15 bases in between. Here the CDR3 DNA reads TGTGCCAGCAGTGTTGTACAGGCCGGGGCCGGGGAGCTGTTTTTT. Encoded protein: CASSVVQAGAGELFF.

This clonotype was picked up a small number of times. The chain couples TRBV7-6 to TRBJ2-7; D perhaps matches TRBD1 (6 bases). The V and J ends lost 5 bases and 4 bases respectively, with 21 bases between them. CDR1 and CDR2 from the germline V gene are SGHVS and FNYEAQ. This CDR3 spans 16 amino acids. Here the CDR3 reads CASSPETGTLGYEQYF. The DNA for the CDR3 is TGTGCCAGCAGCCCCGAGACAGGTACCCTTGGGTACGAGCAGTACTTC. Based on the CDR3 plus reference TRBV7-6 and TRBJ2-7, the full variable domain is GAGVSQSPRYKVTKRGQDVALRCDPISGHVSLYWYRQALGQGPEFLTYFNYEAQQDKSGLPNDRFSAERPEGSISTLTIQRTEQRDSAMYRCASSPETGTLGYEQYFGPGTRLTVT.

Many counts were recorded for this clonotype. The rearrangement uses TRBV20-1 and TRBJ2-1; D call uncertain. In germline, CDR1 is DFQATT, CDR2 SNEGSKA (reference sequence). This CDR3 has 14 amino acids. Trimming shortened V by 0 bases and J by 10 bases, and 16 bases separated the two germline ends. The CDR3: CSARDTLKGGEQFF. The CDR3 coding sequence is TGCAGTGCTAGAGACACCCTAAAGGGTGGGGAGCAGTTCTTC.

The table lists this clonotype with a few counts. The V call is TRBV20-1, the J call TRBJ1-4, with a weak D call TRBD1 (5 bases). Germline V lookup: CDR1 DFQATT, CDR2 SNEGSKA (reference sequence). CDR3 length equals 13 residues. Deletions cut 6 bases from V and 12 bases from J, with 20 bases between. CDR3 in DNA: TGCAGTGCCCCCCCAGGCGAGAGGGGACAACTGTTTTTT. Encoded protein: CSAPPGERGQLFF.

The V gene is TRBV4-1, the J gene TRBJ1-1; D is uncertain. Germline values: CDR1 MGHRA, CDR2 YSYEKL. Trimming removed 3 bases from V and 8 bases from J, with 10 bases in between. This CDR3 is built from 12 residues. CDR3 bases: TGCGCCAGCAGCCAGGGGTACAAGGAAGCTTTCTTT. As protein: CASSQGYKEAFF.

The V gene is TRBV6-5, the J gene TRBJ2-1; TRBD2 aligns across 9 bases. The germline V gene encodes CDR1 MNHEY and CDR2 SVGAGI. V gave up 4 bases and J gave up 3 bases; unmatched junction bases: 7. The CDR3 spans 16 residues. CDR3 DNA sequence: TGTGCCAGCAGTTCTTTCGCGGGAGGGAACTACAATGAGCAGTTCTTC. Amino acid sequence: CASSSFAGGNYNEQFF.

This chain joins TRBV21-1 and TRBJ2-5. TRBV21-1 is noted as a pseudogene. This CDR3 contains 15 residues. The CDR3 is CASSKKATVQETQYF. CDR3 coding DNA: TGTGCCAGCAGCAAAAAGGCCACAGTCCAAGAGACCCAGTACTTC.

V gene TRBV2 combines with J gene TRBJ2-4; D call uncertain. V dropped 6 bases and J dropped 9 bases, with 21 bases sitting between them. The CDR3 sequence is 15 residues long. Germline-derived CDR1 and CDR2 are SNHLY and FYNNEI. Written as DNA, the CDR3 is TGTGCCAGCAGAGCCAATGGGCCTGGAGACGGCATTCAGTACTTC. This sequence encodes CASRANGPGDGIQYF.

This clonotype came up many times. CDR3 nucleotides: TGTGCCATCAGTGCAGGGGACGAGCAGTACTTC. This sequence encodes CAISAGDEQYF. This rearrangement joins TRBV10-3 to TRBJ2-7, with a tentative D call TRBD1 (6 bases). The germline CDR1 and CDR2 sequences are ENHRY and SYGVKD. The CDR3 extends over 11 amino acids. Trimming stripped 4 bases from V and 5 bases from J, with 6 bases between.

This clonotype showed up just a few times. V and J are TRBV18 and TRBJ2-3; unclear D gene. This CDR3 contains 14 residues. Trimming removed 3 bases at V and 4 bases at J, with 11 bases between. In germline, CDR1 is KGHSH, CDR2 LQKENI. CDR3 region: CASSPFPGADTQYF. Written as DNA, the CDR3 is TGTGCCAGCTCACCTTTCCCGGGTGCAGATACGCAGTATTTT.

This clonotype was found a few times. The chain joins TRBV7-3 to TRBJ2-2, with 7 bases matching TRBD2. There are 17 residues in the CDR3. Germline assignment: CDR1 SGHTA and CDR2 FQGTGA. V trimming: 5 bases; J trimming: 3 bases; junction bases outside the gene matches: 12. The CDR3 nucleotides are TGTGCCAGCAGCCCAAAAGCTGGGAGGGCTTACACCGGGGAGCTGTTTTTT. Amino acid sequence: CASSPKAGRAYTGELFF.

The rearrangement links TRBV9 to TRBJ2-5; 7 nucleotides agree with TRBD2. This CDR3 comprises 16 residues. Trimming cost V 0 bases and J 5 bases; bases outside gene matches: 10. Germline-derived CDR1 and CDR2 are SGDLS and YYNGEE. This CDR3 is CASSVAGSGGRETQYF. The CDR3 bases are TGTGCCAGCAGCGTAGCCGGTTCGGGGGGTCGGGAGACCCAGTACTTC.

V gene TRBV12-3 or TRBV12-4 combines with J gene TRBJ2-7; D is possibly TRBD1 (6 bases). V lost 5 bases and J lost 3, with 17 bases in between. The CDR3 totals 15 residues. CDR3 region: CASSPTGQFDYEQYF. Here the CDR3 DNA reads TGTGCCAGCAGTCCCACAGGACAGTTCGACTACGAGCAGTACTTC.

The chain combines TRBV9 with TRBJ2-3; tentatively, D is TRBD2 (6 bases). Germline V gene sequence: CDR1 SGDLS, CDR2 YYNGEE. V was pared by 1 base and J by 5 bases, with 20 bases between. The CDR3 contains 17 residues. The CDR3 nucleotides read TGTGCCAGCAGCGTACCATATGACTCTAGCGATCAAGATACGCAGTATTTT. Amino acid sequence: CASSVPYDSSDQDTQYF. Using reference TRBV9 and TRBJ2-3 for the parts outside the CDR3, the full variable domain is DSGVTQTPKHLITATGQRVTLRCSPRSGDLSVYWYQQSLDQGLQFLIQYYNGEERAKGNILERFSAQQFPDLHSELNLSSLELGDSALYFCASSVPYDSSDQDTQYFGPGTRLTVL.

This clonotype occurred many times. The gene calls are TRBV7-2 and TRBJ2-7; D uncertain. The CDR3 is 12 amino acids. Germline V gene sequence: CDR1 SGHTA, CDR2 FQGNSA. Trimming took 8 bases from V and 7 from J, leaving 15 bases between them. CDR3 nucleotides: TGTGCCAGCCGCCGTTCCCTGGGAGAGCAGTACTTC. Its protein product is CASRRSLGEQYF. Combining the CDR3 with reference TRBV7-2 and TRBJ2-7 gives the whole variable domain GAGVSQSPSNKVTEKGKDVELRCDPISGHTALYWYRQSLGQGLEFLIYFQGNSAPDKSGLPSDRFSAERTGGSVSTLTIQRTQQEDSAVYLCASRRSLGEQYFGPGTRLTVT.

CDR3 nucleotide sequence: TGTGCCAGCAGACAGGGGGGGACGAGTACGCAGTATTTT. As protein: CASRQGGTSTQYF. The J gene is TRBJ2-3, the V gene TRBV27, with a weak D call TRBD1 (8 bases). V gave up 6 bases and J gave up 8 bases, with 15 bases separating them. CDR3 length equals 13 residues. The germline gives CDR1 MNHEY, CDR2 SMNVEV (reference sequence).

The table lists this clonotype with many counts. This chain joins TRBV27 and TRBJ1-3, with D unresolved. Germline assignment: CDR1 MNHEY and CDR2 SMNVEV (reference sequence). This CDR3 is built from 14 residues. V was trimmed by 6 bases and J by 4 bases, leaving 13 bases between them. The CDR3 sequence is CASRYRGSGNTIYF. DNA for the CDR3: TGTGCCAGCAGATACCGAGGCTCGGGAAACACCATATATTTT.

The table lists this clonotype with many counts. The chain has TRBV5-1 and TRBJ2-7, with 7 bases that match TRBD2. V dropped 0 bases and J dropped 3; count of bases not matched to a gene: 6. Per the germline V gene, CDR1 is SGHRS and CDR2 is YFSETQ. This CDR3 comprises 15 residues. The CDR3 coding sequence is TGCGCCAGCAGCTTGGCGTTCCAGCGGGGCTACGAGCAGTACTTC. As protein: CASSLAFQRGYEQYF.

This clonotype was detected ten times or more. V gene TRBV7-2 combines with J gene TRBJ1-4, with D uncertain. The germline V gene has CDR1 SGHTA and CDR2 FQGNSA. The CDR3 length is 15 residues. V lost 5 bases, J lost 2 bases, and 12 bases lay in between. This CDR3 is CASSPQFRTNEKLFF. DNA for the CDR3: TGTGCCAGCAGCCCTCAATTTCGGACTAATGAAAAACTGTTTTTT.

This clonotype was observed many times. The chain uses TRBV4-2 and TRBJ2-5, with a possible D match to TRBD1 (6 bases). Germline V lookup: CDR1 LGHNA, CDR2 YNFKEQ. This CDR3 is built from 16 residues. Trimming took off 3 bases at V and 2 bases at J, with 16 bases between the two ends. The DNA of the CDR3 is TGTGCCAGCAGCCAGGGGGCAGGGGCTGGTCAAGAGACCCAGTACTTC. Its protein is CASSQGAGAGQETQYF.

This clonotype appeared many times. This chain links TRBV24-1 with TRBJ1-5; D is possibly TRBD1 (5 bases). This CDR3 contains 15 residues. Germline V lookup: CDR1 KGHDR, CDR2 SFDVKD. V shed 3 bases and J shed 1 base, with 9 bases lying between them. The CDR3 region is CATSDTGGSNQPQHF. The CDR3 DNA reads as TGTGCCACCAGTGATACGGGGGGGAGCAATCAGCCCCAGCATTTT.

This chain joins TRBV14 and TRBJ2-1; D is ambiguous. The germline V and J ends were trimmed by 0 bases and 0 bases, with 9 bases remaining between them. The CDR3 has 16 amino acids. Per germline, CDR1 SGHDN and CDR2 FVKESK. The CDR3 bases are TGTGCCAGCAGCCAAGATGGCGTAAGCTCCTACAATGAGCAGTTCTTC. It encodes CASSQDGVSSYNEQFF.

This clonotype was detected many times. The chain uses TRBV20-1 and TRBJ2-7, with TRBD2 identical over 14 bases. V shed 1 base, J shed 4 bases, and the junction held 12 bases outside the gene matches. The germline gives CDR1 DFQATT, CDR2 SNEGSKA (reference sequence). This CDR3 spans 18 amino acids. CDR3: CSARGPGLAGESPYEQYF. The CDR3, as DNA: TGCAGTGCTAGAGGACCGGGACTAGCGGGAGAGTCCCCTTACGAGCAGTACTTC.

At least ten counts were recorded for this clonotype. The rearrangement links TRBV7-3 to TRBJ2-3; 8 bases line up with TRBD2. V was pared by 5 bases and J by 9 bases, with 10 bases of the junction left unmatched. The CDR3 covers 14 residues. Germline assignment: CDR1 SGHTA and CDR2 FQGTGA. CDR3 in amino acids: CASSPGSGADTQYF. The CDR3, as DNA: TGTGCCAGCAGCCCCGGTAGCGGGGCGGACACGCAGTATTTT. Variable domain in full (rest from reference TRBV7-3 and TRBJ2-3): GAGVSQTPSNKVTEKGKYVELRCDPISGHTALYWYRQSLGQGPEFLIYFQGTGAADDSGLPNDRFFAVRPEGSVSTLKIQRTERGDSAVYLCASSPGSGADTQYFGPGTRLTVL.

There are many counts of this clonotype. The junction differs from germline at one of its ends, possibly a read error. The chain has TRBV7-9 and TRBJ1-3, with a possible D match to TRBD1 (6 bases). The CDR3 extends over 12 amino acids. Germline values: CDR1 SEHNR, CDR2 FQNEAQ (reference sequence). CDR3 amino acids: CASSLDSRDTDF. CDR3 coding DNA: TGTGCCAGCAGCTTAGACTCCCGGGACACGGATTTT.

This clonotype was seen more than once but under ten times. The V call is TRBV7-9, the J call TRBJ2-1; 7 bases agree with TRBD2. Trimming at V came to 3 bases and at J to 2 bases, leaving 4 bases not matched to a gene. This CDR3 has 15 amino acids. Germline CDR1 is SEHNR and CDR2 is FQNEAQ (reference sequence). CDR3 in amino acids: CASSFGGVAYNEQFF. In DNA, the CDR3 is TGTGCCAGCAGCTTTGGGGGGGTAGCCTACAATGAGCAGTTCTTC.

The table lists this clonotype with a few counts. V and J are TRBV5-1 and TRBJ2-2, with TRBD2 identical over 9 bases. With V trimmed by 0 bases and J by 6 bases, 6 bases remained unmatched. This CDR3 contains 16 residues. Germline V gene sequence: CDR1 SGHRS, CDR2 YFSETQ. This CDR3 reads CASSLAVAGASGELFF. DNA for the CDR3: TGCGCCAGCAGCTTGGCAGTAGCGGGAGCCTCCGGGGAGCTGTTTTTT.